A selection of T cell receptor beta chains follows, all from one sample in a study of cytomegalovirus exposure and HLA in healthy donors. Clones were read by immunoSEQ multiplex PCR, and TCRdb kept only the in-frame ones, dropping some. Of around 86,000 clones listed, about three quarters are singletons. Sequencing input: PBMCs. Receptors were obtained from a female donor in good health and CMV-seronegative. Each CDR3 is given with its conserved first and last residue. A D gene is named only where the DNA matches it firmly. The size field is filled for only some rows; it gives once, few, many or a size class.

d_call,v_call,j_call,clone_size,cdr3_nt,cdr3_aa
.,TRBV30,TRBJ2-5,.,TGTGCCTGGGGACGCAGGGGACGAGAGGCCCAGTACTTC,CAWGRRGREAQYF
TRBD1,TRBV7-2,TRBJ1-5,.,TGTGCCAGCAGCCCGACAGGGTCGTTAGGCAATCAGCCCCAGCATTTT,CASSPTGSLGNQPQHF
.,TRBV7-9,TRBJ1-2,once,TGTTCCAGCAGCTTTGGGGCCAGTGGCTACACCTTC,CSSSFGASGYTF
.,TRBV10-1,TRBJ1-1,once,TGCGCCAGCAGTGTAAATCCAGGGCGCCCGACTGAAGCTTTCTTT,CASSVNPGRPTEAFF
.,TRBV5-5,TRBJ1-5,few,TGTGCCAGCAGCTTGGGACAGACAAATCAGCCCCAGCATTTT,CASSLGQTNQPQHF
TRBD2,TRBV6-6,TRBJ2-7,few,TGTGCCAGCAGTGGGGGAGGGTACGAGCAGTACTTC,CASSGGGYEQYF
TRBD1,TRBV5-6,TRBJ2-7,.,TGTGCCAGCAGCGGCGCCGGGACAGCTTACGAGCAGTACTTC,CASSGAGTAYEQYF
.,TRBV28,TRBJ1-4,.,TGTGCCAGCAGCCACGGGGTACCCCCGGAAAAACTGTTTTTT,CASSHGVPPEKLFF
TRBD1,TRBV5-4,TRBJ1-1,few,TGTGCCAGCAGCCCAGGACAGGGAAACACTGAAGCTTTCTTT,CASSPGQGNTEAFF
TRBD1,TRBV7-9,TRBJ1-1,.,TGTTCCAGCAGCTGGCGAGGAGGGACAGAGGAAGCTTTCTTT,CSSSWRGGTEEAFF